This T cell receptor (beta chain) was captured in a study of shared clonotypes between healthy human individuals. At the level of the study: With ages of 18 to 49, the donors were a couple of women and a few men. General study results and limits: Naive CD4 clonotypes were shared across a few donors at 4.5% to 6.5%.

Generated by immunoSEQ multiplex PCR, the TCRdb table keeps only in-frame clones and is missing some. Altogether under 2,000,000 clones are present, approximately 94% being singletons, with the ten largest covering 1.2%. V was shortened by 0 bases and J by 0 bases, with 20 bases between the two germline ends. Per germline, CDR1 MGHRA and CDR2 YSYEKL. This CDR3 has 19 residues. As defined, naive CD8 cells were CD45RO-negative and positively selected for CCR7, with terminally differentiated effector memory CD45RA+ cells excluded. With respect to this clone: As yet, its antigen is unknown.

The chain couples TRBV4-1 to TRBJ1-1, with D perhaps TRBD1 (5 bases). Material for sequencing was naive CD8+ T cells sorted from blood. The clonotype comes from a man between 18 and 29 years old in good health. CDR3 region: CASSQERGLPGSMNTEAFF. CDR3 sequence (DNA): TGCGCCAGCAGCCAAGAGAGGGGATTACCGGGCAGCATGAACACTGAAGCTTTCTTT.